This TCR beta chain was retrieved from a study of OX40 agonist ivuxolimab in advanced cancers. Study conclusions and caveats: CD8+ T cells (on average) carried more expanded clones than CD4+ T cells.

The J segment lost 3 bases and the V segment lost 5 bases, leaving 13 bases of the junction unmatched. The CDR3 runs to 17 residues. Germline V CDR1 and CDR2: SGHAT, FQNNGV. Notes on this clone: The antigen remains undetermined.

The data were produced by immunoSEQ multiplex PCR, yet TCRdb's version contains in-frame clones alone and is incomplete. Of approximately 45,000 clones in the sample, around three quarters are singletons; the top ten hold over 3.5%. Samples of blood were obtained at baseline, on cycle 4 day 1, and on cycle 7 day 1. The input for sequencing was CD4+ or CD8+ T cells sorted from blood, taken in a trial of the OX40 agonist ivuxolimab. This sequence was found in an adult with an advanced solid tumor such as melanoma, head and neck, liver or kidney cancer. The chain employs TRBV11-2 and TRBJ1-3; 7 bases map to TRBD1. Here the CDR3 DNA reads TGTGCCAGCAGCGGCCGGGACAGATTTTACAGTGGAAACACCATATATTTT. Protein: CASSGRDRFYSGNTIYF.